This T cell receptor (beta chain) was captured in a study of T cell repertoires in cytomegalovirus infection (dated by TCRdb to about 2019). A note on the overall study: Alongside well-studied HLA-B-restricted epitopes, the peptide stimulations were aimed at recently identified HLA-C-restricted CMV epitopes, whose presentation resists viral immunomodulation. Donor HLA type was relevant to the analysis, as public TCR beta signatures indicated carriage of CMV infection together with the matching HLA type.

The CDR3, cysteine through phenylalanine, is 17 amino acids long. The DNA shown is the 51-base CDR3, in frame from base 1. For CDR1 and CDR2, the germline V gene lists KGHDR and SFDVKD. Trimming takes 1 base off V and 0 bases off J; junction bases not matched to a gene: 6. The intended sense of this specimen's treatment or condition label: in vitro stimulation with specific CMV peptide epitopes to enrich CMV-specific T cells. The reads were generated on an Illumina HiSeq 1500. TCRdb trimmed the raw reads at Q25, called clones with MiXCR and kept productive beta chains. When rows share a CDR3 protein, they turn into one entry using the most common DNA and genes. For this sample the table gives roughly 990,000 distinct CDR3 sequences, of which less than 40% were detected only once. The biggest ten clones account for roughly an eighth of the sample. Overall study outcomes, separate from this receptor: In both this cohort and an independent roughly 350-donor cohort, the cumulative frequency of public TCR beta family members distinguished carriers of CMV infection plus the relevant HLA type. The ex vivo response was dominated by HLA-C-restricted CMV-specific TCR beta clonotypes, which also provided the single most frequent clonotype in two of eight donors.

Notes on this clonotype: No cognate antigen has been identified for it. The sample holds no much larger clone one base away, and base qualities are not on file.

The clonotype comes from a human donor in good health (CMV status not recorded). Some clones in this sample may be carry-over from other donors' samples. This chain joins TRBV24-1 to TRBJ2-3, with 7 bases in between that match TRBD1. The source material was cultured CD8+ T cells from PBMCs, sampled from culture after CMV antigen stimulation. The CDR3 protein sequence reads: CATSDFTGDGSTDTQYF. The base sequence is TGTGCCACCAGTGATTTTACAGGGGACGGTAGCACAGATACGCAGTATTTT.